One and the same sample provided the 28 T cell receptor beta chains below, sequenced in a study of human thymus T cells. The source of the thymus tissue was resections taken during corrective heart surgery. TCRdb's table, derived via immunoSEQ multiplex PCR, lists solely in-frame clones and lacks some. The table lists about 120,000 clones, about 93% of them singletons. Sequenced: thymus tissue. The receptors shown here come from a boy in the first two years of life with a congenital heart defect but otherwise immunologically healthy.

V and J are TRBV27 and TRBJ1-2, with 10 bases aligning to TRBD1. Germline CDR1 reads MNHEY; CDR2 reads SMNVEV (reference sequence). This CDR3 contains 13 residues. The V segment lost 4 bases and the J segment 8 bases; nucleotides outside the gene matches: 4. For the CDR3, the DNA is TGTGCCAGCAGTTCCAGACAGGGGGCGGGCTACACCTTC. Translation gives CASSSRQGAGYTF.

The chain has TRBV11-2 and TRBJ1-6, with D perhaps TRBD1 (5 bases). Trimming removed 1 base from V and 14 bases from J, with 18 bases in between. This CDR3 is built from 15 residues. Germline assignment: CDR1 SGHAT and CDR2 FQNNGV. CDR3 region: CASSLVRGVKGTLHF. In nucleotides, the CDR3 is TGTGCCAGCAGCTTAGTTCGGGGGGTTAAAGGGACCCTCCACTTT.

V usage is TRBV7-2 and J usage is TRBJ2-3; D not resolved. The CDR3 loop spans 13 amino acids. The V gene lost 1 base and the J gene lost 3 bases, with 5 bases spanning the gap. Germline values: CDR1 SGHTA, CDR2 FQGNSA. CDR3 nucleotide sequence: TGTGCCAGCAGCTTAGAGCTAACAGATACGCAGTATTTT. Translating it yields CASSLELTDTQYF.

This clone was seen just once. The chain recombines TRBV6-6 with TRBJ2-7; unclear D gene. Germline lookup yields CDR1 MNHNY and CDR2 SVGAGI (reference sequence). The length of the CDR3 is 15 residues. Trimming removed 0 bases at V and 3 bases at J, with 12 bases between. This CDR3 is CASSYSPGSHYEQYF. The CDR3 DNA follows: TGTGCCAGCAGTTACTCTCCCGGAAGCCACTACGAGCAGTACTTC.

V usage is TRBV7-9 and J usage is TRBJ2-3; perhaps TRBD2 as D (6 bases). V was pared by 2 bases and J by 1 base, with 13 bases between. This CDR3 spans 16 amino acids. Per the germline V gene, CDR1 is SEHNR and CDR2 is FQNEAQ (reference sequence). In nucleotides, the CDR3 is TGTGCCAGCAGCTTACGGGGAGGCGGTGGCACAGATACGCAGTATTTT. Translation: CASSLRGGGGTDTQYF.

The rearrangement uses TRBV19 and TRBJ1-2; D not certain. Trimming left V 3 bases short and J 0 bases short, with 5 bases between. CDR3 length: 13 residues. In germline, CDR1 is LNHDA, CDR2 SQIVND (reference sequence). This chain's CDR3 is CASSITPNYGYTF. CDR3 nucleotides: TGTGCCAGTAGTATCACTCCTAACTATGGCTACACCTTC.

The chain recombines TRBV9 with TRBJ2-7; no definite D call. V was cut by 0 bases and J by 0 bases, with 10 bases left in between. The CDR3 has 15 amino acids. Germline CDR1 is SGDLS and CDR2 is YYNGEE. DNA of the CDR3: TGTGCCAGCAGCGTAGGGGCAGCTCTCTCCTACGAGCAGTACTTC. Protein product: CASSVGAALSYEQYF.

J is TRBJ1-2 and V is TRBV7-9, with unresolved D. Trimming took 2 bases from V and 7 from J, leaving 20 bases between them. The CDR3 runs to 16 residues. Germline assignment: CDR1 SEHNR and CDR2 FQNEAQ (reference sequence). CDR3: CASSLPNWAGASGYTF. CDR3 bases: TGTGCCAGCAGCTTACCCAATTGGGCAGGCGCAAGTGGCTACACCTTC.

The chain carries TRBV19 and TRBJ2-7; weak D call: TRBD2 (6 bases). Deletions cut 6 bases from V and 4 bases from J, with 19 bases between. The germline gives CDR1 LNHDA, CDR2 SQIVND (reference sequence). CDR3 length equals 15 residues. The CDR3 DNA is TGTGCCAGTAGCCGCGGGACCAGCGAAGGTTACGAGCAGTACTTC. It encodes CASSRGTSEGYEQYF.

The sample holds one count of this clone. This rearrangement joins TRBV11-2 to TRBJ2-6; 8 bases line up with TRBD2. This CDR3 has 17 amino acids. The junction had 4 bases not matched to a gene; V was cut back by 3 bases and J by 0 bases. The germline gives CDR1 SGHAT, CDR2 FQNNGV. The CDR3 coding sequence is TGTGCCAGCAGCTTCGGGGGGGCCCTCTCTGGGGCCAACGTCCTGACTTTC. Translating gives CASSFGGALSGANVLTF. Using reference TRBV11-2 and TRBJ2-6 for the parts outside the CDR3, the full variable domain is EAGVAQSPRYKIIEKRQSVAFWCNPISGHATLYWYQQILGQGPKLLIQFQNNGVVDDSQLPKDRFSAERLKGVDSTLKIQPAKLEDSAVYLCASSFGGALSGANVLTFGAGSRLTVL.

DNA for the CDR3: TGCGCCAGCAGCCAAGTGACGGGGGTGGCTTTCTTT. Amino acid sequence: CASSQVTGVAFF. The rearrangement links TRBV4-1 to TRBJ1-1, with D maybe TRBD1 (5 bases). The length of the CDR3 is 12 residues. V lost 1 base and J 11 bases, leaving 11 bases between the germline ends. Germline assignment: CDR1 MGHRA and CDR2 YSYEKL.

This chain links TRBV27 with TRBJ1-4; no clear D. CDR3 length: 15 residues. V was pared by 1 base and J by 0 bases, with 6 bases between. Germline V lookup: CDR1 MNHEY, CDR2 SMNVEV (reference sequence). CDR3 region: CASSLFATTNEKLFF. The DNA for the CDR3 is TGTGCCAGCAGTTTATTTGCTACAACTAATGAAAAACTGTTTTTT.

The genes are TRBV7-6 and TRBJ2-1; D ambiguous. The CDR3 is 11 residues long. Per the germline V gene, CDR1 is SGHVS and CDR2 is FNYEAQ. The V gene lost 2 bases and the J gene lost 5 bases, with 1 base spanning the gap. In DNA, the CDR3 is TGTGCCAGCAGCTTACACAATGAGCAGTTCTTC. Amino acids: CASSLHNEQFF.

Only one count was recorded for this clone. The chain employs TRBV5-1 and TRBJ1-2; D possibly corresponds to TRBD1 (6 bases). CDR3 length: 15 amino acids. Trimming cost V 2 bases and J 8 bases, with 19 bases left between them. Germline V gene data show CDR1 as SGHRS and CDR2 as YFSETQ. The CDR3 DNA is TGCGCCAGCAGCTTTCCTCTTAGGGGGGAAGGAGGCTACACCTTC. This codes for CASSFPLRGEGGYTF.

The V gene is TRBV25-1, the J gene TRBJ2-7; 9 nucleotides match TRBD2. The CDR3 length is 16 residues. V dropped 2 bases and J dropped 5; count of bases not matched to a gene: 10. Germline CDR1 MGHDK, CDR2 SYGVNS. CDR3 residues: CASSERGRGGSHEQYF. In DNA, the CDR3 is TGTGCCAGCAGTGAAAGGGGGCGGGGGGGTTCCCACGAGCAGTACTTC.

The rearrangement joins TRBV5-4 to TRBJ2-7; 9 bases fit TRBD2. V lost 4 bases, J lost 2 bases, and 1 base stayed unmatched. Germline CDR1 SGHNT, CDR2 YYREEE (reference sequence). The CDR3 runs 13 residues. The CDR3 DNA sequence: TGTGCCAGCAGCGTAGCGGGGGCCTACGAGCAGTACTTC. The encoded protein is CASSVAGAYEQYF.

In regard to this clone: The junction departs from germline at one end; a sequencing error may be responsible. The chain has TRBV6-5 and TRBJ1-2, with no clear D. The length of the CDR3 is 13 residues. The V gene's germline CDR1 is MNHEY and CDR2 SVGAGI. CDR3 loop: CASSYSKAAAGYF. The CDR3 DNA is TGTGCCAGCAGTTACTCGAAGGCTGCGGCGGGATACTTC.

The V and J genes are TRBV5-6 and TRBJ1-1, with unresolved D. Trimming removed 2 bases from V and 5 bases from J, with 10 bases in between. The germline V gene encodes CDR1 SGHDT and CDR2 YYEEEE. This CDR3 contains 13 residues. The CDR3 sequence is CASSFPRWTEAFF. The CDR3 DNA reads as TGTGCCAGCAGCTTTCCCCGATGGACTGAAGCTTTCTTT.

This chain joins TRBV5-1 and TRBJ2-7; D assignment may be TRBD1 or TRBD2 (7 bases each). Germline CDR1 reads SGHRS; CDR2 reads YFSETQ. This CDR3 contains 14 residues. Deletions cut 6 bases from V and 7 bases from J, with 20 bases between. The CDR3 nucleotides read TGCGCCAGCACCCCAGGGGGGGGGCCAAGTGAGCAGTACTTC. This translates into CASTPGGGPSEQYF.

This chain links TRBV14 with TRBJ2-5; perhaps TRBD2 as D (6 bases). The germline gives CDR1 SGHDN, CDR2 FVKESK. This CDR3 has 16 residues. Trimming pared 6 bases from V and 3 bases from J, leaving 20 bases between. CDR3 coding DNA: TGTGCCAGCAGTGGCGGGGACCCGAAATTAAAAGAGACCCAGTACTTC. Its translation: CASSGGDPKLKETQYF.

The chain couples TRBV7-8 to TRBJ2-1; TRBD1 matches 7 bases. With 5 bases clipped from V and 8 bases from J, the junction kept 6 bases outside the gene matches. The germline V gene encodes CDR1 SGHVS and CDR2 FQNEAQ. The CDR3 consists of 13 residues. The CDR3 nucleotides read TGTGCCAGCAGCGCGCCTGACAGGGATGAGCAGTTCTTC. Translation gives CASSAPDRDEQFF.

The rearrangement joins TRBV5-1 to TRBJ1-1, with 8 bases aligning to TRBD1. CDR1 is SGHRS, CDR2 YFSETQ, per germline. This CDR3 contains 14 residues. V trimming: 4 bases; J trimming: 5 bases; junction bases outside the gene matches: 7. The CDR3 coding sequence is TGCGCCAGCAGCACCCTGACAGGGGAAACTGAAGCTTTCTTT. Translation gives CASSTLTGETEAFF.

V gene TRBV4-3 combines with J gene TRBJ2-7; the D is unclear. Per germline, CDR1 LGHNA and CDR2 YSLEER. Between the trimmed V and J ends, which lost 1 base and 2 bases, there was a span of 9 bases. This CDR3 contains 14 residues. CDR3 sequence reads: CASSQVLGTYEQYF. CDR3 sequence (DNA): TGCGCCAGCAGCCAAGTACTGGGGACCTACGAGCAGTACTTC.

The gene calls are TRBV5-6 and TRBJ2-7; D is unresolved. Trimming shortened V by 2 bases and J by 2 bases, and 14 bases separated the two germline ends. The CDR3 totals 15 residues. CDR1 and CDR2 (germline): SGHDT, YYEEEE. The CDR3 is CASSLCRAVPYEQYF. CDR3 DNA sequence: TGTGCCAGCAGCTTATGTAGGGCGGTTCCCTACGAGCAGTACTTC.

The chain joins TRBV2 to TRBJ2-5; D is possibly TRBD1 or TRBD2 (6 bases each). The V gene lost 0 bases and the J gene lost 5 bases, with 13 bases spanning the gap. Germline CDR1 reads SNHLY; CDR2 reads FYNNEI. This CDR3 comprises 15 residues. CDR3 in amino acids: CASSEARDIVETQYF. For the CDR3, the DNA is TGTGCCAGCAGTGAAGCGCGGGACATAGTGGAGACCCAGTACTTC.

The gene calls are TRBV5-3 and TRBJ1-6, with TRBD1 matching 7 bases. TRBV5-3 is treated as an ORF (open reading frame) with a function not yet certain. The CDR3 length is 18 residues. V lost 0 bases to trimming and J lost 0 bases; unmatched junction nucleotides: 6. Here the CDR3 reads CARSLGQGLRSYNSPLHF. Here the CDR3 DNA reads TGTGCCAGAAGCTTGGGACAGGGATTGCGCTCCTATAATTCACCCCTCCACTTT.

The chain is built from TRBV30 and TRBJ1-2; D is undetermined. Germline loops: CDR1 GTSNPN, CDR2 SVGIG (reference sequence). The CDR3 is 12 residues long. Trimming cost V 4 bases and J 6 bases, with 12 bases left between them. CDR3 sequence: CAWKEEPHGYTF. The CDR3 coding sequence is TGTGCCTGGAAGGAGGAGCCCCATGGCTACACCTTC. The variable domain in full, completed from reference TRBV30 and TRBJ1-2, reads SQTIHQWPATLVQPVGSPLSLECTVEGTSNPNLYWYRQAAGRGLQLLFYSVGIGQISSEVPQNLSASRPQDRQFILSSKKLLLSDSGFYLCAWKEEPHGYTFGSGTRLTVV.

The genes are TRBV4-1 and TRBJ2-2; D may be TRBD2 (5 bases). Per germline, CDR1 MGHRA and CDR2 YSYEKL. The ends were cut back, 0 bases at V and 8 bases at J, with 7 bases in the middle. This CDR3 comprises 13 residues. CDR3: CASSQEEAGELFF. The CDR3 nucleotides are TGCGCCAGCAGCCAAGAGGAGGCGGGGGAGCTGTTTTTT.